The 30 T cell receptor beta chains presented below share a single source sample, sequenced in a study of blood T cell repertoires in COVID-19. Repertoires were generated with immunoSEQ multiplex PCR, while TCRdb's copy carries only in-frame clones and drops some. This sample has approximately 240,000 clones, with around 82% found just once. Sequenced: peripheral blood. These receptors all stem from a woman aged 55-70 years with acute or convalescent COVID-19.

The chain couples TRBV7-8 to TRBJ2-1, with D perhaps matching TRBD2 (5 bases). CDR3 length: 13 residues. V lost 1 base to trimming and J lost 9 bases, with 10 bases between them. Germline values: CDR1 SGHVS, CDR2 FQNEAQ. CDR3 residues: CASSLDGVSEQFF. The CDR3 DNA reads TGTGCCAGCAGCTTAGACGGGGTTAGTGAGCAGTTCTTC. Using reference TRBV7-8 and TRBJ2-1 for the parts outside the CDR3, the full variable domain is GAGVSQSPRYKVAKRGQDVALRCDPISGHVSLFWYQQALGQGPEFLTYFQNEAQLDKSGLPSDRFFAERPEGSVSTLKIQRTQQEDSAVYLCASSLDGVSEQFFGPGTRLTVL.

Comments on this clone: An end of the junction differs from the germline gene, which may be a read error. The rearrangement links TRBV6-2 or TRBV6-3 to TRBJ2-5; D gene ambiguous. Germline CDR1 MNHEY, CDR2 SVGEGT. The CDR3 contains 12 residues. The CDR3 bases are TGTGCCAGCAGTCGCCCTGTTGGCTTGACAAACTTC. Residues: CASSRPVGLTNF.

This rearrangement joins TRBV5-8 to TRBJ1-5; D perhaps matches TRBD1 (5 bases). The CDR3 length is 15 residues. With 3 bases removed from V and 1 base from J, the gap between germline ends came to 11 bases. Germline CDR1 reads SGHTS; CDR2 reads YDEGEE. In nucleotides, the CDR3 is TGTGCCAGCAGCTCGGACATACCCAGCAATCAGCCCCAGCATTTT. Translation gives CASSSDIPSNQPQHF.

The V call is TRBV2, the J call TRBJ1-4; D might be TRBD1 (6 bases). The CDR3 covers 16 residues. Germline V gene data show CDR1 as SNHLY and CDR2 as FYNNEI. V dropped 7 bases and J dropped 3 bases, with 18 bases sitting between them. The CDR3 DNA is TGTGCCAGCAAGTTACGAACAGGGTCGGCTAATGAAAAACTGTTTTTT. Protein: CASKLRTGSANEKLFF.

This clone showed up just once. The rearrangement uses TRBV7-7 and TRBJ2-4; maybe TRBD1 (6 bases). The germline gives CDR1 SSHAT, CDR2 FNYEAQ (reference sequence). CDR3 length: 16 residues. Between the trimmed V and J ends, which lost 1 base and 0 bases, there was a span of 10 bases. CDR3 in amino acids: CASSLGQVLAKNIQYF. The CDR3 coding sequence is TGTGCCAGCAGCTTAGGACAGGTTCTAGCCAAAAACATTCAGTACTTC. Complete variable domain (other parts from reference TRBV7-7 and TRBJ2-4): GAGVSQSPRYKVTKRGQDVTLRCDPISSHATLYWYQQALGQGPEFLTYFNYEAQPDKSGLPSDRFSAERPEGSISTLTIQRTEQRDSAMYRCASSLGQVLAKNIQYFGAGTRLSVL.

This chain joins TRBV7-2 and TRBJ2-2; weak D call: TRBD1 (5 bases). In germline, CDR1 is SGHTA, CDR2 FQGNSA. This CDR3 has 15 amino acids. Trimming pared 1 base from V and 0 bases from J, leaving 6 bases between. CDR3 coding DNA: TGTGCCAGCAGCTTAGACAGGTCGAACACCGGGGAGCTGTTTTTT. Its translation: CASSLDRSNTGELFF.

The table lists this clone with a count of one. The chain joins TRBV6-5 to TRBJ1-5; tentative D call: TRBD1 (5 bases). V lost 6 bases, J lost 9 bases, and 12 bases lay in between. This CDR3 is 12 amino acids long. Germline V gives CDR1 MNHEY, CDR2 SVGAGI. The CDR3 nucleotides are TGTGCCAGCAGCGCAGGGCACGGGCCCCAGCATTTT. Amino acids: CASSAGHGPQHF.

This rearrangement joins TRBV10-2 to TRBJ1-1; D call uncertain. The CDR3 runs 11 residues. V was pared by 6 bases and J by 1 base, with 3 bases between. The germline gives CDR1 WSHSY, CDR2 SAAADI. In DNA, the CDR3 is TGCGCCAGCAGCCAGAACACTGAAGCTTTCTTT. Its translation is CASSQNTEAFF.

The chain employs TRBV25-1 and TRBJ2-1; D gene uncertain. Germline CDR1 reads MGHDK; CDR2 reads SYGVNS. The CDR3 has 12 residues. V lost 2 bases and J lost 8, with 7 bases in between. This chain's CDR3 is CASSESYYEQFF. CDR3 DNA sequence: TGTGCCAGCAGTGAAAGTTACTATGAGCAGTTCTTC.

The V gene is TRBV15, the J gene TRBJ1-1, with D possibly being TRBD1 (6 bases). V gave up 8 bases and J gave up 5 bases, with 15 bases separating them. The germline gives CDR1 LNHNV, CDR2 YYDKDF (reference sequence). The CDR3 has 13 amino acids. The CDR3 sequence: CATDKGGRTEAFF. The CDR3 DNA reads TGTGCCACCGATAAGGGGGGGCGGACTGAAGCTTTCTTT.

The rearrangement joins TRBV10-3 to TRBJ1-1; a weak D match, TRBD1 (5 bases). Trimming cost V 6 bases and J 0 bases, with 20 bases left between them. The CDR3 spans 17 residues. Germline CDR1 ENHRY, CDR2 SYGVKD. CDR3 sequence (DNA): TGTGCCATCAGGAGCGGGGGGTCCCACCTTATGAACACTGAAGCTTTCTTT. It is translated as CAIRSGGSHLMNTEAFF.

This CDR3 is CASSPDRESGYTF. The CDR3 DNA sequence: TGTGCCAGCAGCCCGGACAGGGAGAGCGGCTACACCTTC. The rearrangement uses TRBV7-3 and TRBJ1-2; 8 bases are shared with TRBD1. Germline assignment: CDR1 SGHTA and CDR2 FQGTGA. This CDR3 region has 13 residues. After removal of 5 bases from V and 8 bases from J, the junction contained 7 bases not matched to a gene.

This clone came up once. The chain uses TRBV9 and TRBJ2-6; 9 bases are a match to TRBD2. The CDR3 is 19 amino acids. Looked up from germline, CDR1 is SGDLS and CDR2 is YYNGEE. V shed 3 bases, J shed 3 bases, and the junction held 13 bases outside the gene matches. The CDR3 nucleotides read TGTGCCAGCAGCGGGACTAGCGTTGCAGCGGTGGGTGGGGCCAACGTCCTGACTTTC. The encoded protein is CASSGTSVAAVGGANVLTF.

The chain uses TRBV7-2 and TRBJ2-7; 9 bases agree with TRBD1. Germline V gives CDR1 SGHTA, CDR2 FQGNSA. This CDR3 spans 18 amino acids. Unmatched junction bases numbered 11, after V lost 1 base and J lost 1 base. In DNA, the CDR3 is TGTGCCAGCAGCTTAGACCCCGGGACAGGGTGGAATTCCTACGAGCAGTACTTC. Translated: CASSLDPGTGWNSYEQYF.

The V call is TRBV28, the J call TRBJ2-2, with D hard to call. This CDR3 has 13 residues. The germline V gene encodes CDR1 MDHEN and CDR2 SYDVKM. The V end lost 2 bases, the J end lost 7 bases, and 8 bases lay between the germline ends. In DNA, the CDR3 is TGTGCCAGCAGTTTAGTTCGAGGCGGGGAGCTGTTTTTT. It translates to CASSLVRGGELFF.

The chain uses TRBV10-3 and TRBJ1-6; 8 nucleotides align to TRBD1. J gave up 6 bases and V 7 bases, and 8 bases lay outside the gene matches. Germline V CDR1 and CDR2: ENHRY, SYGVKD. The CDR3 is 15 residues long. The CDR3 nucleotides read TGTGCCATCAAGCCGGACAGGGCGAGTAATTCACCCCTCCACTTT. It is translated as CAIKPDRASNSPLHF.

In DNA form, the CDR3 reads TGTGCCAGCAGTTACAGGGGTGTAGATTCACCCCTCCACTTT. Amino acids: CASSYRGVDSPLHF. This chain joins TRBV25-1 and TRBJ1-6, with 7 bases matching TRBD1. The junction had 6 bases not matched to a gene; V was cut back by 5 bases and J by 8 bases. The CDR3 runs 14 residues. Germline-derived CDR1 and CDR2 are MGHDK and SYGVNS.

The V gene is TRBV19, the J gene TRBJ1-5; unclear D gene. V was shortened by 5 bases and J by 6 bases, with 11 bases between the two germline ends. The CDR3 covers 13 residues. Germline V CDR1 and CDR2: LNHDA, SQIVND (reference sequence). The CDR3 reads CASSEGWVQPQHF. The CDR3 DNA reads TGTGCCAGTAGTGAGGGATGGGTTCAGCCCCAGCATTTT.

The V and J genes are TRBV7-9 and TRBJ1-1; 7 positions agree with TRBD1. V was pared by 5 bases and J by 3 bases, with 9 bases of the junction left unmatched. This CDR3 region has 15 residues. Germline loops: CDR1 SEHNR, CDR2 FQNEAQ (reference sequence). The CDR3 loop reads CASSQGDRTDTEAFF. The CDR3 DNA sequence: TGTGCCAGCAGCCAGGGGGACCGCACCGACACTGAAGCTTTCTTT.

The chain links TRBV4-3 to TRBJ1-6; TRBD1 matches at 8 bases. The J segment lost 6 bases and the V segment lost 0 bases, leaving 4 bases of the junction unmatched. The CDR3 covers 16 residues. Germline V gene sequence: CDR1 LGHNA, CDR2 YSLEER. CDR3 region: CASSQDLQGVNSPLHF. CDR3 DNA: TGCGCCAGCAGCCAAGATTTACAGGGGGTTAATTCACCCCTCCACTTT.

This chain connects TRBV27 to TRBJ1-5; TRBD1 matches at 8 bases. Germline CDR1 reads MNHEY; CDR2 reads SMNVEV (reference sequence). V lost 4 bases and J lost 7; bases outside the gene matches: 6. The CDR3 is 14 residues long. CDR3 sequence: CASSSDRARQPQHF. In DNA form, the CDR3 reads TGTGCCAGCAGTTCGGACAGGGCGAGACAGCCCCAGCATTTT.

This sequence joins TRBV5-4 and TRBJ1-1; 9 bases line up with TRBD1. V shed 6 bases and J 3 bases; nucleotides not matched to a gene: 12. Germline loops: CDR1 SGHNT, CDR2 YYREEE (reference sequence). The CDR3 is made up of 16 amino acids. CDR3 protein: CASTQGGRQGDTEAFF. CDR3 DNA sequence: TGTGCCAGCACCCAAGGAGGACGACAGGGGGACACTGAAGCTTTCTTT.

The DNA of the CDR3 is TGTGCCAGCAGTTATGCGGGGGCGAGACAAGAGACCCAGTACTTC. Its protein product is CASSYAGARQETQYF. This chain uses TRBV6-5 with TRBJ2-5; perhaps TRBD2 as D (7 bases). Between the trimmed V and J ends, which lost 3 bases and 2 bases, there was a span of 13 bases. CDR1 and CDR2 (germline): MNHEY, SVGAGI. This CDR3 comprises 15 residues.

The rearrangement uses TRBV28 and TRBJ1-5; TRBD1 aligns across 8 bases. The CDR3 runs to 15 residues. Germline CDR1 is MDHEN and CDR2 is SYDVKM. The trim removed 5 bases at V and 8 bases at J, leaving 11 bases unmatched. Written as DNA, the CDR3 is TGTGCCAGCAGTACCCGACAGGGGAGGAGTAAGCCCCAGCATTTT. Translated: CASSTRQGRSKPQHF. The complete variable domain, with remaining parts taken from reference TRBV28 and TRBJ1-5, reads DVKVTQSSRYLVKRTGEKVFLECVQDMDHENMFWYRQDPGLGLRLIYFSYDVKMKEKGDIPEGYSVSREKKERFSLILESASTNQTSMYLCASSTRQGRSKPQHFGDGTRLSIL.

This chain joins TRBV10-3 and TRBJ1-6, with D perhaps matching TRBD1 (6 bases). The V gene lost 10 bases and the J gene lost 8 bases, with 15 bases spanning the gap. In germline, CDR1 is ENHRY, CDR2 SYGVKD. The CDR3 spans 13 residues. The CDR3 sequence: CASTMGADSPLHF. The CDR3 nucleotides read TGTGCCAGCACGATGGGGGCGGATTCACCCCTCCACTTT.

This clone was counted between two and nine times. This sequence joins TRBV6-2 or TRBV6-3 and TRBJ1-1, with D possibly TRBD1 on 6 matching bases. Deletions cut 5 bases from V and 4 bases from J, with 20 bases between. The CDR3 consists of 16 residues. The germline V gene has CDR1 MNHEY and CDR2 SVGEGT. CDR3 loop: CASSNTLQGYSTEAFF. CDR3 nucleotides: TGTGCCAGCAGTAACACCTTACAGGGATATTCCACTGAAGCTTTCTTT.

The gene calls are TRBV5-1 and TRBJ2-2; TRBD1 agrees at 7 bases. The V gene's germline CDR1 is SGHRS and CDR2 YFSETQ. V shed 4 bases, J shed 6 bases, and the junction held 6 bases outside the gene matches. The CDR3 length is 14 residues. CDR3 in amino acids: CASSLQTGSGELFF. Written as DNA, the CDR3 is TGCGCCAGCAGCCTACAGACAGGGTCCGGGGAGCTGTTTTTT.

This clone has more than one count but fewer than ten. The chain recombines TRBV27 with TRBJ1-3; no firm D call. The CDR3 is made up of 15 amino acids. Germline loops: CDR1 MNHEY, CDR2 SMNVEV (reference sequence). The V and J ends lost 0 bases and 4 bases respectively, with 10 bases between them. DNA for the CDR3: TGTGCCAGCAGTTTATCTGGGGAGATGGGAAACACCATATATTTT. Translated, it gives CASSLSGEMGNTIYF.

The chain combines TRBV4-1 with TRBJ2-7, with 11 bases identical to TRBD2. Trimming at V came to 2 bases and at J to 1 base, leaving 10 bases not matched to a gene. Germline values: CDR1 MGHRA, CDR2 YSYEKL. The CDR3 spans 18 residues. The CDR3 nucleotides are TGCGCCAGCAGCCAAACCGTAGCGGGGGGGCATAGATCCTACGAGCAGTACTTC. Translation gives CASSQTVAGGHRSYEQYF.

The chain employs TRBV3-1 (or the pseudogene TRBV3-2) and TRBJ1-5; D gene unclear. The germline CDR1 and CDR2 sequences are LGHDT and YNNKEL (reference sequence). CDR3 length equals 16 residues. V was trimmed by 0 bases and J by 2 bases, leaving 11 bases between them. The CDR3 DNA is TGTGCCAGCAGCCAAGATCCGGGGATGGGCAATCAGCCCCAGCATTTT. Its translation: CASSQDPGMGNQPQHF.